These T cell receptor beta chains were read from a single sample in a study of PD-L1 blockade in urothelial cancer. TCRdb keeps only in-frame clones here, not all; method: immunoSEQ multiplex PCR. The table shows 44,000 or so clones, with about 87% occurring only once. The sequences come from PBMCs, collected around atezolizumab (anti-PD-L1) treatment. These receptors were taken from a man older than 75 with urothelial cancer. Each CDR3 is given with its conserved first and last residue. A D gene is named only where the DNA matches it firmly. The size field is filled for only some rows; it gives once, few, many or a size class.

v_call,clone_size,d_call,j_call,cdr3_nt,cdr3_aa
TRBV6-5,-,TRBD2,TRBJ2-1,TGTGCCAGCAGTTACAAAGCGGGAGGGCCAAATGAGCAGTTCTTC,CASSYKAGGPNEQFF
TRBV28,-,-,TRBJ2-5,TGTGCCAGCAGTTCCGTAGAGGGTGTATACGAGACCCAGTACTTC,CASSSVEGVYETQYF
TRBV29-1,few,TRBD1,TRBJ1-5,TGCAGCGTTGATGTTTGGACAGGGCGCTTTTTGGGCCCTCAGCCCCAGCATTTT,CSVDVWTGRFLGPQPQHF
TRBV5-1,-,TRBD2,TRBJ2-1,TGCGCCAGCAGCAAGGGACTAGCGAGAGGAAATGAGCAGTTCTTC,CASSKGLARGNEQFF
TRBV4-1,once,TRBD1,TRBJ2-7,TGCGCCAGCAGCCAAGATCGAGCACAGGGGACCTACGAGCAGTACTTC,CASSQDRAQGTYEQYF
TRBV19,-,-,TRBJ1-2,TGTGCCAGTAGTATAATCACAGGAGATAACTATGGCTACACCTTC,CASSIITGDNYGYTF
TRBV7-9,-,TRBD2,TRBJ2-1,TGTGCCAGCAGCCTAGCGGGAGGGTACAATGAGCAGTTCTTC,CASSLAGGYNEQFF
TRBV6-1,-,-,TRBJ1-1,TGTGCCAGCAGGCTAACAGTACGGGGTGAAGCTTTCTTT,CASRLTVRGEAFF
TRBV27,-,TRBD2,TRBJ2-1,TGTGCCAGCAGTTCCCGAGGACTAGCGGAGCCCCTTCGGTTCTTC,CASSSRGLAEPLRFF
TRBV19,-,TRBD1,TRBJ1-5,TGTGCCAGTAGTATGTCAGGGGGGTACCAGCCCCAGCATTTT,CASSMSGGYQPQHF
TRBV4-1,once,TRBD1,TRBJ2-7,TGCGCCAGCAGCCAAGCTCCCGGGACAGGGCCCTACGAGCAGTACTTC,CASSQAPGTGPYEQYF
TRBV27,-,-,TRBJ2-1,TGTGCCAGCAGTTTTTCCGGGACTCTTAGCTCCTACAATGAGCAGTTCTTC,CASSFSGTLSSYNEQFF
TRBV7-9,-,TRBD2,TRBJ2-1,TGTGCCAGCTCGAGCGGGAGAGCGAGCAATGAGCAGTTCTTC,CASSSGRASNEQFF
TRBV18,-,-,TRBJ1-1,TGTGCCAGCTCACCGAGACAGTTGAACACTGAAGCTTTCTTT,CASSPRQLNTEAFF
TRBV18,-,-,TRBJ2-4,TGTGCCAGCTCACCACGGGACACGGAAAACATTCAGTACTTC,CASSPRDTENIQYF
TRBV19,-,-,TRBJ1-1,TGTGCCAGTGCCCAGGGGCGATTGAACACTGAAGCTTTCTTT,CASAQGRLNTEAFF
TRBV21-1,-,-,TRBJ1-1,TGTGCCAGCAGCAAAGGGGACACAGACACTGAAGCTTTCTTT,CASSKGDTDTEAFF
TRBV6-5,-,-,TRBJ2-3,TGTGCCAGCAGTTACGGCAGGGATACGCAGTATTTT,CASSYGRDTQYF
TRBV7-2,few,TRBD1,TRBJ2-7,TGTGCCAGCAGCTTGACAGGGTCGTACCCAAACGAGCAGTACTTC,CASSLTGSYPNEQYF
TRBV28,-,TRBD1,TRBJ2-7,TGTGCCAGCAGCCTCCCGGGGACAGAGAACTACGAGCAGTACTTC,CASSLPGTENYEQYF
TRBV5-6,-,-,TRBJ1-3,TGTGCCAGCAGCTTGGTCTCGTGGCCGGGTGGAAACACCATATATTTT,CASSLVSWPGGNTIYF
TRBV28,few,-,TRBJ2-7,TGTGCCAGCAGGAGGACAGTGGGAGTCTACGAGCAGTACTTC,CASRRTVGVYEQYF
TRBV5-1,-,TRBD2,TRBJ2-7,TGCGCCAGCAGCTTGGGAGCTAGCGGGGTTTCTTACGAGCAGTACTTC,CASSLGASGVSYEQYF
TRBV7-2,-,-,TRBJ2-7,TGTGCCAGCAGCTTAGCGCCTAGCTACAGCCCTCACGAGCAGTACTTC,CASSLAPSYSPHEQYF
TRBV30,once,-,TRBJ1-1,TGTGCCGGACGAGAAGGCAGCGGCGTAACTGAAGCTTTCTTT,CAGREGSGVTEAFF
TRBV30,once,-,TRBJ1-2,TGTGCCTGGATCGCCACGACAGCAGTCGGCTACACCTTC,CAWIATTAVGYTF
TRBV30,few,-,TRBJ2-7,TGTGCCTGGACTCCGGGCCCAGGGGCCTACGAGCAGTACTTC,CAWTPGPGAYEQYF
TRBV19,-,TRBD1,TRBJ1-1,TGTGCCAGTAGAACAGGGGGGACGGGTATGAACACTGAAGCTTTCTTT,CASRTGGTGMNTEAFF
TRBV18,-,TRBD2,TRBJ2-7,TGTGCCAGCTCACCAGGGACTAGCGGGAGTTACGAGCAGTACTTC,CASSPGTSGSYEQYF
TRBV5-1,-,TRBD1,TRBJ1-2,TGCGCCAGCAGCTTAGGACAGGTTGGTGGCTACACCTTC,CASSLGQVGGYTF
TRBV11-2,-,-,TRBJ2-5,TGTGCCAGCAGCTCCCTCCGAGGGGAGACCCAGTACTTC,CASSSLRGETQYF
TRBV2,-,-,TRBJ2-7,TGTGCCAGCAGTGAAGCGCGCCGGAGACCAACCTACGAGCAGTACTTC,CASSEARRRPTYEQYF
TRBV29-1,-,-,TRBJ1-2,TGCAGCGGGTTCAACGGGGAGGATGGCTACACCTTC,CSGFNGEDGYTF
TRBV7-2,-,-,TRBJ1-1,TGTGCCAGCAGCTTACAGGTGCAGGTAGGAACTGAAGCTTTCTTT,CASSLQVQVGTEAFF
TRBV4-1,-,TRBD2,TRBJ2-1,TGCGCCAGCAGCAATAGCGCACTAGCGGGAAAGGATGAGCAGTTCTTC,CASSNSALAGKDEQFF
TRBV5-1,-,-,TRBJ2-4,TGCGCCAGCAGCTTGGGGGCCCTTCGACAGGCCGGGACCAAAAACATTCAGTACTTC,CASSLGALRQAGTKNIQYF
TRBV11-3,-,-,TRBJ1-2,TGTGCCAGCAGCCCTCCGACAGATTATGGCTACACCTTC,CASSPPTDYGYTF
TRBV5-1,-,TRBD2,TRBJ2-1,TGCGCCAGCAGCTTGCTAGCGGGCTCCTACAATGAGCAGTTCTTC,CASSLLAGSYNEQFF
TRBV7-8,-,-,TRBJ2-7,TGTGCCAGTTCTATCGTGGCAGGGTCCTACGAGCAGTACTTC,CASSIVAGSYEQYF
TRBV19,-,TRBD2,TRBJ2-1,TGTGCCAGTAGGGTTAGCGGGAGTGGGAATGAGCAGTTCTTC,CASRVSGSGNEQFF
TRBV28,-,-,TRBJ1-1,TGTGCCAGCAGTTTTTCCAGGAACACTGAAGCTTTCTTT,CASSFSRNTEAFF
TRBV28,-,-,TRBJ2-7,TGTGCCAGCGGCATAAAGAACTACGAGCAGTACTTC,CASGIKNYEQYF
TRBV19,-,-,TRBJ1-2,TGTGCCAGTACACCCTTGGGCAGGGCACATGGCTACACCTTC,CASTPLGRAHGYTF
TRBV18,-,TRBD1,TRBJ1-1,TGTGCCAGCTCCGCCCCGGGACAGATGAACACTGAAGCTTTCTTT,CASSAPGQMNTEAFF
TRBV19,-,TRBD2,TRBJ2-7,TGTGCCAGTAGTATGGGCCGGACTAGCGGGAGATTGCCCTACGAGCAGTACTTC,CASSMGRTSGRLPYEQYF
TRBV5-1,-,-,TRBJ2-5,TGCGCCAGCAAGTCGGGCCACGGGGGGACCCAGTACTTC,CASKSGHGGTQYF
TRBV7-9,few,TRBD1,TRBJ1-1,TGTGCCAGCAGCTTAGATGGGGGGGGACAGGGAGCTTTCTTT,CASSLDGGGQGAFF
TRBV14,-,TRBD2,TRBJ2-2,TGTGCCAGCAGCCGGGGGGGAAACACCGGGGAGCTGTTTTTT,CASSRGGNTGELFF
TRBV18,-,-,TRBJ2-3,TGTGCCAGCTCACCAAAGACCGGGACTTCTAGCACAGATACGCAGTATTTT,CASSPKTGTSSTDTQYF
TRBV9,-,TRBD2,TRBJ2-2,TGTGCCAGCAGCGTAGGACTAGCGGGAGCCGTGGGCACCGGGGAGCTGTTTTTT,CASSVGLAGAVGTGELFF
TRBV5-4,-,TRBD1,TRBJ1-4,TGTGCCAGCAGCTTTGGGTCCTTTCAGGGGGCGAACAATGAAAAACTGTTTTTT,CASSFGSFQGANNEKLFF
TRBV5-6,-,TRBD2,TRBJ2-7,TGTGCCAGCAGCTTGACCCTCCGGACTAGCGGTTCCTACGAGCAGTACTTC,CASSLTLRTSGSYEQYF